This paragraph covers one T cell receptor (beta chain) sequence. This receptor's antigen is unknown. No much larger clone exists at a distance of one base, and base qualities are not known. This entry comes from a study of blood T cell repertoires in COVID-19 (TCRdb year 2020). Regarding the complete study: The collaborator samples originated in the United States, Italy and Spain and spanned the acute and convalescent phases of COVID-19. The prospective study material was composed of cDNA or gDNA derived from T cells, B-cell-depleted T cells, or PBMCs. Deeply sampled blood TCRbeta repertoires from subjects exposed to, actively infected with, or recovered from COVID-19 were included in the dataset. The samples were drawn from two sources: the first 160 participants of the ongoing ImmuneRACE study, and 1,254 subjects contributed by 6 global collaborators. Where available, HLA class I and class II types were taken from metadata supplied by the sample provider and were not determined by assay-based typing. The repertoires were made available in a free public database intended to serve as a resource for research on the immune response to SARS-CoV-2. The sample metadata nearly always contained a de-identified subject ID, COVID-19 status, age in years and sex.

Each collaborating institution followed its own protocols to collect whole blood in K2EDTA tubes. Collaborator samples were shipped for TCRbeta analysis as frozen whole blood, isolated PBMCs, or DNA extracted from either sample type. Findings and caveats that apply to the study as a whole: Clinical and demographic metadata were provided uncurated, with the amount varying by source and participant.

TCRbeta CDR3 regions were amplified from genomic DNA by means of the immunoSEQ Assay, a bias-controlled multiplex PCR. The study's processing was this. Nucleated cell counts per sample were estimated from amplification of reference gene primers within the assay. To quantify the absolute abundance of each unique TCRbeta CDR3 rearrangement, sequence reads were collapsed and filtered. For each sample, productive Simpson clonality was calculated as the square root of Simpson's diversity index across productive rearrangements. The table comes from immuneACCESS by way of TCRdb, which keeps in-frame sequences with V and J called. Part of the clones is missing from these tables; in studies checked, under half for an unresolved V gene and the rest for unknown reasons. V and J calls and clone size are as listed in that table; D and trimming were resolved from the DNA. Within this sample are approximately 170,000 clones, with approximately 82% of them counted one time only. The top ten hold about 10% of the sample.

Sequenced input: peripheral blood. The source of this sequence is a woman of 80 years or more with active or convalescent COVID-19.

The CDR3 reads CASSLTQDYGYTF. The nucleotides are TGTGCCAGCAGCTTGACGCAGGACTATGGCTACACCTTC. This sequence uses TRBV5-6 and TRBJ1-2; the D gene assignment is ambiguous. Its CDR3 holds 13 amino acids, cysteine through phenylalanine. Only the CDR3 region is kept as DNA, spanning 39 bases read in frame from base 1. V and J lose 1 base and 3 bases, and a span of 7 bases separates them. CDR1 and CDR2 were assigned from the germline V gene as SGHDT and YYEEEE. Supplemented by the reference TRBV5-6 and TRBJ1-2 proteins around the CDR3, the complete variable domain is DAGVTQSPTHLIKTRGQQVTLRCSPKSGHDTVSWYQQALGQGPQFIFQYYEEEERQRGNFPDRFSGHQFPNYSSELNVNALLLGDSALYLCASSLTQDYGYTFGSGTRLTVV.